This T cell receptor beta chain comes out of a study of regulatory dendritic cells for organ transplantation. Findings and limits, study-wide: Among resting subsets, memory CD8+ cells contained the most alloreactive clonotypes.

Only in-frame clones appear in the TCRdb table, and some are missing; sequencing was by immunoSEQ multiplex PCR. The sample contains approximately 35,000 clones, roughly nine tenths of which appear only once. About this clone: The antigen remains undetermined.

The germline gives CDR1 SGHDN, CDR2 FVKESK. CDR3 length: 11 residues. Trimming stripped 6 bases from V and 10 bases from J, with 10 bases between. The sequenced sample consisted of naive CD4+ T cells from blood. Described subset: CD45RA+ naive T cells. The clonotype comes from a human donor in good health. The V and J genes are TRBV14 and TRBJ2-1; D is ambiguous. The CDR3 reads CASSRLVEQFF. CDR3 DNA sequence: TGTGCCAGCAGTCGGTTAGTCGAGCAGTTCTTC.